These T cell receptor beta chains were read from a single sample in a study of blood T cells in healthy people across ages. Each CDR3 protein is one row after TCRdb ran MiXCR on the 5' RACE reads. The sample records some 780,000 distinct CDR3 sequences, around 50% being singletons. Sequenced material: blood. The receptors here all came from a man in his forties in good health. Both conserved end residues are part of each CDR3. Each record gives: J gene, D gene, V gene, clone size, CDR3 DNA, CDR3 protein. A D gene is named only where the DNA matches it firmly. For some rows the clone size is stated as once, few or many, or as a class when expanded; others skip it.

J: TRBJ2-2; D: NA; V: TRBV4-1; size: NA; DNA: TGCGCCAGCAGCCAATTGAGTCACACCGGGGAGCTGTTTTTT; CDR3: CASSQLSHTGELFF
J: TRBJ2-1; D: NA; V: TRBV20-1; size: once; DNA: TGCAGTGCTTTCAGGGGCGGGGTGAACTCCTACAATGAGCAGTTCTTC; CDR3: CSAFRGGVNSYNEQFF
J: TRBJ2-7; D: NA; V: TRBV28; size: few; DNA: TGTGCCAGCAGATCGGCATCGGGTCGCGAGCAGTACTTC; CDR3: CASRSASGREQYF
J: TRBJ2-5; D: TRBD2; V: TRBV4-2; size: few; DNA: TGTGCCAGCAGCCCACTAGCGGGAGAGGGTGAGACCCAGTACTTC; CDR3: CASSPLAGEGETQYF
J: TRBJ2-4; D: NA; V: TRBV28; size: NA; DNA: TGTGCCAACAACAGAAAAACAGAGGGAGACATTCAGTACTTC; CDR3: CANNRKTEGDIQYF
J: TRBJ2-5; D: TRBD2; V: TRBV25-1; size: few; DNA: TGTGCCAGCAGTGGGGGGGGAAAAGAGACCCAGTACTTC; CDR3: CASSGGGKETQYF
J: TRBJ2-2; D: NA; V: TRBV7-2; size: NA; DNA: TGTGCCAGCAGCGTCGGACGGAACACCGGGGAGCTGTTTTTT; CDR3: CASSVGRNTGELFF
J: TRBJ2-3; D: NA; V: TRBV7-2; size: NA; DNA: TGTGCCAGCAGTACAGAACGGGGAAACACAGATACGCAGTATTTT; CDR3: CASSTERGNTDTQYF
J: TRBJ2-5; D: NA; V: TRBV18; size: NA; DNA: TGTGCCAGCTCACCATCGAGCAGGGTCCAAGAGACCCAGTACTTC; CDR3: CASSPSSRVQETQYF
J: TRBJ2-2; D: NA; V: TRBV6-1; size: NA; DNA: TGTGCCAGCAGTGAAGAGGGGCATATGCGGACCGGGGAGCTGTTTTTT; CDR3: CASSEEGHMRTGELFF
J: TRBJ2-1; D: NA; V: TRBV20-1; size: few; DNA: TGCAGTGCTAGAGCGGGAACAGGATCCAGAAGCAATGAGCAGTTCTTC; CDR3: CSARAGTGSRSNEQFF
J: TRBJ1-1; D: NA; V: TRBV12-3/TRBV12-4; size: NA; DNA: TGTGCCAGCGGTGGAGGCAGGGCGGCTGAAGCTTTCTTT; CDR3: CASGGGRAAEAFF
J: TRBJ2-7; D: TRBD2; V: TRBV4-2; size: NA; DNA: TGTGCCAGCAGCCAAGAGGGAACTAGCGGGGGTACCTACGAGCAGTACTTC; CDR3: CASSQEGTSGGTYEQYF
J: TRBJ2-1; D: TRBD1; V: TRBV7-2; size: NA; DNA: TGTGCCAGCACCATTGGCGGACAGGGGGCGAATGAGCAGTTCTTC; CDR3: CASTIGGQGANEQFF
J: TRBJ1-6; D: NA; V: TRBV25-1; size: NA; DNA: TGTGCCAGCAGGGTATCTAATTCACCCCTCCACTTT; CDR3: CASRVSNSPLHF
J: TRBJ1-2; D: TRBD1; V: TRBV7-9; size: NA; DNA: TGTGCCAGCAGCCACGGGACAGGGGATCCCTATGGCTACACCTTC; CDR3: CASSHGTGDPYGYTF
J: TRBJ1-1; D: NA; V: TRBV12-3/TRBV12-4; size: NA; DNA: TGTGCCAGCAGTTTAATCGGTACTGAAGCTTTCTTT; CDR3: CASSLIGTEAFF
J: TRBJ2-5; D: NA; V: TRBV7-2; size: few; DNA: TGTGCCAGCAGCTCAAACAGACAAGAGACCCAGTACTTC; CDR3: CASSSNRQETQYF
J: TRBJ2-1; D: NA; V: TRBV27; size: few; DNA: TGTGCCAGCAGTTTATCTTCCGTTAATGAGCAGTTCTTC; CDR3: CASSLSSVNEQFF
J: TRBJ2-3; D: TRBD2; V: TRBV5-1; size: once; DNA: TGCGCCAGCAGCCCCGGACTAGCGGGGGCCATAAATACGCAGTATTTT; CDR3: CASSPGLAGAINTQYF
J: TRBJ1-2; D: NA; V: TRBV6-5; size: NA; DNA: TGTGCCAGCAGTTTACGGAGCCTAAGGGGGAACTATGGCTACACCTTC; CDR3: CASSLRSLRGNYGYTF
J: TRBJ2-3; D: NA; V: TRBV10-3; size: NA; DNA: TGTGCCATCAGTGAGCTTGGGCCCCCAGATACGCAGTATTTT; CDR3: CAISELGPPDTQYF
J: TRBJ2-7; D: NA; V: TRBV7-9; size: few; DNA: TGTGCCAGCAGCCATTACCGGGACAAAGCTTACGAGCAGTACTTC; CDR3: CASSHYRDKAYEQYF
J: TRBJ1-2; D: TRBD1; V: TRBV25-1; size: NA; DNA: TGTGCCAGCAGTGCAGGGACAGGCTACTATGGCTACACCTTC; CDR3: CASSAGTGYYGYTF
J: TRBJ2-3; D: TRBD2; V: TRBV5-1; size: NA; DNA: TGCGCCAGCAGCCCGCCGGGACTAGCGGGGGGACTAGATACGCAGTATTTT; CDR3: CASSPPGLAGGLDTQYF
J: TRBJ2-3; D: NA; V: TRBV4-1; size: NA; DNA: TGCGCCAGCAGCCAAGACGCAGGGGTCACAGATACGCAGTATTTT; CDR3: CASSQDAGVTDTQYF
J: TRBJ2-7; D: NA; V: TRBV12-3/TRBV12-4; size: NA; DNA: TGTGCCAGCAGTACCCAGACAGGTTCTCCCGAGCAGTACTTC; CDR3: CASSTQTGSPEQYF